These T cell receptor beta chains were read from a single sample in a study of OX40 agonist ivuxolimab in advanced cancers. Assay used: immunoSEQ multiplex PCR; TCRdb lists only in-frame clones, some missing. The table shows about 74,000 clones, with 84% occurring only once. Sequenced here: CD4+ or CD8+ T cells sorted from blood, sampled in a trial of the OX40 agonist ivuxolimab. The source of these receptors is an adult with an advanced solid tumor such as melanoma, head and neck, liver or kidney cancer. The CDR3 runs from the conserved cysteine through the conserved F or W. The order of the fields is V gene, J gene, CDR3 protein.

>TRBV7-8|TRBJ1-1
CASSSTGNTEAFF
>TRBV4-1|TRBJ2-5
CASSLRDRETQYF
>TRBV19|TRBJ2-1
CASSRTSGSSYNEQFF
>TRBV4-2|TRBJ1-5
CASSQGTVGGNQPQHF
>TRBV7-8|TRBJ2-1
CASSEPELATSEADEQFF
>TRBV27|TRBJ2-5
CASSPGAGDGETQYF
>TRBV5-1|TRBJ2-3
CASTRGSSITDTQYF
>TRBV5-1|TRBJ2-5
CASSLERGLSSETQYF
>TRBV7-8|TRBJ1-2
CASSMGQGRNYGYTF
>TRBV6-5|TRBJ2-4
CASRSTEAKNIQYF
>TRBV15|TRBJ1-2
CATSRDSSAEYGYTF
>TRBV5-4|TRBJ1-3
CASSPEPQSSGNTIYF
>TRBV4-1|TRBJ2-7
CASSHPIRGMSSYEQYF
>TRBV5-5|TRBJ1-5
CASSLEAAQTVNQPQHF
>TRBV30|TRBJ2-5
CAWSEDRVETQYF
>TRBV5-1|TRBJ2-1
CASSFPGPNEQFF
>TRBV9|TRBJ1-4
CASSPRGRGQNEKLFF
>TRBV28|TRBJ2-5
CASSAGTQETQYF
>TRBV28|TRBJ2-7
CASRSGGLDYEQYF
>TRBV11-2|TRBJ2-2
CASSFQGRTGELFF
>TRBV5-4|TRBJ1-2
CASSFGGVPNYGYTF
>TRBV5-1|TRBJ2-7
CASSFLASGRSEQYF
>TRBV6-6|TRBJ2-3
CASSYGPSGTDTQYF
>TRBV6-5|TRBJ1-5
CASSFNSNQPQHF
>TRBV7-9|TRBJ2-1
CASSFRGSSYNEQFF
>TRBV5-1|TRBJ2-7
CASSLGQGSGEQYF